The clone carrying this T cell receptor (beta chain) was seen a handful of times. No antigen is known for it. The sample comes from a study of T-cell reconstitution after alpha-beta-depleted transplantation in children. During its preparation, the TCRbeta library received unique molecular identifiers. TCRdb independently ran MiXCR on the PCR reads; one entry per CDR3 protein. Of about 580,000 distinct CDR3 sequences listed, roughly 23% are singletons. General study results and limits: Elevated TCRbeta diversity at day 60 was traced, in some patients, to surviving recipient T cells and thymic progenitors. Expanded graft clones, several hundred of them, were reportedly the source of alpha-beta T cells about two months after transplant. Newly made T cells mostly supplied T-cell counts and diversity one year after transplant.

CDR1 is MDHEN, CDR2 SYDVKM, per germline. V lost 5 bases and J lost 3; bases outside the gene matches: 4. The CDR3 is made up of 15 amino acids. The specimen was PBMCs, mostly from graft donor cells, collected 360 days after TCRalphabeta/CD19-depleted stem cell transplant. This sequence was found in a boy less than two years old who had a stem cell transplant for acute myeloid leukemia, so the T cells may come from the graft donor. V gene TRBV28 combines with J gene TRBJ1-6; 7 bases match TRBD1. The chain's CDR3 is CASSEQGNYNSPLHF. The CDR3 DNA reads TGTGCCAGCAGTGAACAGGGGAACTATAATTCACCCCTCCACTTT.